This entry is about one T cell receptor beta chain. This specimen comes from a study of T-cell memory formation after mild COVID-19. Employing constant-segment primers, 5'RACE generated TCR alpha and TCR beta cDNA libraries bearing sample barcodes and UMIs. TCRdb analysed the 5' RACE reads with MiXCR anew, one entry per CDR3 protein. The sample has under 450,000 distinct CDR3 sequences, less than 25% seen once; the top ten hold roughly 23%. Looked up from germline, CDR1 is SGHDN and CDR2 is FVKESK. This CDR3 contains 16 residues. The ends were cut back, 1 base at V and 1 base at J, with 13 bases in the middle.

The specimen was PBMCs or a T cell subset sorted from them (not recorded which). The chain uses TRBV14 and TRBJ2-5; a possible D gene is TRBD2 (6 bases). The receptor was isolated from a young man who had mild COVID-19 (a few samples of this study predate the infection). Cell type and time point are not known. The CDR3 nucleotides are TGTGCCAGCAGCCAAGCCGGGACTCCCATCCAAGAGACCCAGTACTTC. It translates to CASSQAGTPIQETQYF.